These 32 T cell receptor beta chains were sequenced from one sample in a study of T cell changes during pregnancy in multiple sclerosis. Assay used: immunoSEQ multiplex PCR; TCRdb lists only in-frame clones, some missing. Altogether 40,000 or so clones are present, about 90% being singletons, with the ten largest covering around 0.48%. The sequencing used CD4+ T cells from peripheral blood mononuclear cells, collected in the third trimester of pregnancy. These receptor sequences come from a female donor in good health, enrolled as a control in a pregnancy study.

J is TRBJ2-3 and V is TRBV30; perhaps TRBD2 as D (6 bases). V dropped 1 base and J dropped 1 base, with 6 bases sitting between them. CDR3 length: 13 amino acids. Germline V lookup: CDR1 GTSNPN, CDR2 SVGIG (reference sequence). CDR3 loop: CAWSGGGTDTQYF. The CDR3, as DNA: TGTGCCTGGAGTGGCGGGGGCACAGATACGCAGTATTTT.

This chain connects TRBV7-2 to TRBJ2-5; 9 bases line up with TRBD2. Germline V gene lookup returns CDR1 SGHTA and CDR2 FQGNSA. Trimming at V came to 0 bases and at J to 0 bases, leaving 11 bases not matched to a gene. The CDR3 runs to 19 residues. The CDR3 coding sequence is TGTGCCAGCAGCTTAGCGCCGGGACTAGCCTCTCTCTACCAAGAGACCCAGTACTTC. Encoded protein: CASSLAPGLASLYQETQYF.

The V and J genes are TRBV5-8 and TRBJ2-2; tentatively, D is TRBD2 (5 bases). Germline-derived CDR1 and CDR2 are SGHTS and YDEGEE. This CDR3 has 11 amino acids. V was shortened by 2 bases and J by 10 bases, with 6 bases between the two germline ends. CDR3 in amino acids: CASSLAVELFF. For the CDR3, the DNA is TGTGCCAGCAGCTTAGCGGTGGAGCTGTTTTTT.

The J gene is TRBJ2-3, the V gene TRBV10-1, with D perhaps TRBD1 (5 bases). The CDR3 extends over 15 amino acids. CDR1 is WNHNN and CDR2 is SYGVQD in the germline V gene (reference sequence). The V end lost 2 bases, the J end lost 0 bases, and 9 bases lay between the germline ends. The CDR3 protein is CASSELQASTDTQYF. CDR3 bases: TGCGCCAGCAGTGAGCTACAGGCGAGCACAGATACGCAGTATTTT.

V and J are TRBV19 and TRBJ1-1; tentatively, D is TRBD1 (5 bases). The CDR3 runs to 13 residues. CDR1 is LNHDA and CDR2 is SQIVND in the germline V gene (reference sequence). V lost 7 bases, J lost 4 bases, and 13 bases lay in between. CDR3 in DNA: TGTGCCAGTAATTGGGGAGGGACCACTGAAGCTTTCTTT. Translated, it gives CASNWGGTTEAFF.

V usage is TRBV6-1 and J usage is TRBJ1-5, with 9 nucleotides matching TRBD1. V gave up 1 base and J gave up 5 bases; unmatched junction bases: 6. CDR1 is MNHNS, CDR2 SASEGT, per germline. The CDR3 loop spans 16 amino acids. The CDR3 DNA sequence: TGTGCCAGCAGTGAAGTGGTGACAGGGGGGTATCAGCCCCAGCATTTT. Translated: CASSEVVTGGYQPQHF.

The CDR3: CASSPNRGGTGNTEAFF. The DNA of the CDR3 is TGTGCCAGCTCTCCGAACCGCGGAGGGACGGGGAACACTGAAGCTTTCTTT. J is TRBJ1-1 and V is TRBV18; D is perhaps TRBD1 (5 bases). Trimming removed 6 bases from V and 1 base from J, with 21 bases in between. The CDR3 contains 17 residues. Germline V gene lookup returns CDR1 KGHSH and CDR2 LQKENI.

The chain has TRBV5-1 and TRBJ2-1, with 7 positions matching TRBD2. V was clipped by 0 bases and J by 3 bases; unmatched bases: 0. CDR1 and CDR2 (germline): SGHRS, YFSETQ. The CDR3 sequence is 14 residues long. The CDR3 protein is CASSLGDYYNEQFF. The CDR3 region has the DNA TGCGCCAGCAGCTTGGGGGACTACTACAATGAGCAGTTCTTC.

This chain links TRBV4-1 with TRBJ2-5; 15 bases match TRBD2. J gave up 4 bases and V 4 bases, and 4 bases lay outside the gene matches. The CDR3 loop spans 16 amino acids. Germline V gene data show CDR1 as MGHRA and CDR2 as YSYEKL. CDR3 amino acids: CASSPRTSGGAETQYF. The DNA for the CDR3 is TGCGCCAGCAGCCCTCGGACTAGCGGGGGGGCAGAGACCCAGTACTTC.

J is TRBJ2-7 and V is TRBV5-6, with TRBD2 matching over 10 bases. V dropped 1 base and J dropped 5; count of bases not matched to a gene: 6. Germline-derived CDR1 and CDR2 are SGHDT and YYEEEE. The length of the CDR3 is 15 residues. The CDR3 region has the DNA TGTGCCAGCAGCTTGCTAGGACTAGCGGCCCACGAGCAGTACTTC. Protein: CASSLLGLAAHEQYF.

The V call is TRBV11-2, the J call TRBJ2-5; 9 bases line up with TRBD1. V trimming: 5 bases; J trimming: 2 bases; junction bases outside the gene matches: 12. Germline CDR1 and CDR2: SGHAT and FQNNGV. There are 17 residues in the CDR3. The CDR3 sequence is CASSPLFSTGGQETQYF. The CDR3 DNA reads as TGTGCCAGCAGCCCCCTGTTCTCGACAGGGGGACAAGAGACCCAGTACTTC.

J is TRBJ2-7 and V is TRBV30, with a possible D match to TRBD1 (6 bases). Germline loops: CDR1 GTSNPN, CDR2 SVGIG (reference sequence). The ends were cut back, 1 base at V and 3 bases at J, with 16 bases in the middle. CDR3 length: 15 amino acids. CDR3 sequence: CAWSAMTGLLYEQYF. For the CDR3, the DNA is TGTGCCTGGAGTGCCATGACAGGCCTGCTCTACGAGCAGTACTTC.

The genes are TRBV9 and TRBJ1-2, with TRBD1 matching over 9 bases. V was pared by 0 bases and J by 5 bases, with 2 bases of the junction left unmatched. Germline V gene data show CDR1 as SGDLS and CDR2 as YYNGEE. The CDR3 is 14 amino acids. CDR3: CASSVGQGVYGYTF. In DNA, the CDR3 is TGTGCCAGCAGCGTAGGACAGGGGGTATATGGCTACACCTTC.

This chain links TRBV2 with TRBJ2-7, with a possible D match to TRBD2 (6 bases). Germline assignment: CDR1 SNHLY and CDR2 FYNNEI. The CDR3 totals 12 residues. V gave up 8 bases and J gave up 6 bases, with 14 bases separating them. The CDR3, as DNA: TGTGCCAGCCAAAGGGAGGCAGCCGAGCAGTACTTC. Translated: CASQREAAEQYF. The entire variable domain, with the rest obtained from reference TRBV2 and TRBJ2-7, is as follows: EPEVTQTPSHQVTQMGQEVILRCVPISNHLYFYWYRQILGQKVEFLVSFYNNEISEKSEIFDDQFSVERPDGSNFTLKIRSTKLEDSAMYFCASQREAAEQYFGPGTRLTVT.

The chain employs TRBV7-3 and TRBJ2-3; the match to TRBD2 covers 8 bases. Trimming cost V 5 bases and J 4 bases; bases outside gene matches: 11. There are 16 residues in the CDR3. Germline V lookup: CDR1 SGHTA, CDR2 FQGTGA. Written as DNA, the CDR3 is TGTGCCAGCAGCGATAGGATAGCGGGGACTTCAGATACGCAGTATTTT. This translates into CASSDRIAGTSDTQYF.

The CDR3 here is CASSPGTSGGDTYNEQFF. The CDR3 nucleotides are TGTGCCAGCAGCCCCGGGACTAGCGGGGGTGATACCTACAATGAGCAGTTCTTC. The V call is TRBV7-8, the J call TRBJ2-1; 14 bases are shared with TRBD2. Germline V gene sequence: CDR1 SGHVS, CDR2 FQNEAQ. V shed 5 bases and J 2 bases; nucleotides not matched to a gene: 8. CDR3 length: 18 residues.

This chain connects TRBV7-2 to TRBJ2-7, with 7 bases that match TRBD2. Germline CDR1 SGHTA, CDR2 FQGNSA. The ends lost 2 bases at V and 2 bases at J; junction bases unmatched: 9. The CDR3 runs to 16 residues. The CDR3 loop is CASSLLGSSGTYEQYF. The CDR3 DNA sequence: TGTGCCAGCAGCTTACTGGGGTCTAGCGGAACCTACGAGCAGTACTTC.

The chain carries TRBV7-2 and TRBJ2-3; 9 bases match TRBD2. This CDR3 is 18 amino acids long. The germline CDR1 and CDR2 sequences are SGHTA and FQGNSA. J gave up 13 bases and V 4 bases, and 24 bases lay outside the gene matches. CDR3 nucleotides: TGTGCCAGCAGCTCGTCCCAGCCGCGACTAGCGGACCTTCCAAGGGAGTATTTT. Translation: CASSSSQPRLADLPREYF.

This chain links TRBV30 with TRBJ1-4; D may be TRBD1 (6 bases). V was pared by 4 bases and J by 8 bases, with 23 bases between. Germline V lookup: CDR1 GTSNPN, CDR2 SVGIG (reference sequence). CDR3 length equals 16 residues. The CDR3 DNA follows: TGTGCCTGGACCAAGGCGGGGGGGGCGCGTGAAGAAAAACTGTTTTTT. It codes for CAWTKAGGAREEKLFF. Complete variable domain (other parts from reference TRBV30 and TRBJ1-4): SQTIHQWPATLVQPVGSPLSLECTVEGTSNPNLYWYRQAAGRGLQLLFYSVGIGQISSEVPQNLSASRPQDRQFILSSKKLLLSDSGFYLCAWTKAGGAREEKLFFGSGTQLSVL.

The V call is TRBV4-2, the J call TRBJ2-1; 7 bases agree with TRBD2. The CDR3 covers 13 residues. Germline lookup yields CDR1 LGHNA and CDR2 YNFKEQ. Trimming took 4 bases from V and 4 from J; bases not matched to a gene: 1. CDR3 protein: CASSLGGYNEQFF. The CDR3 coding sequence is TGTGCCAGCAGCCTGGGGGGGTACAATGAGCAGTTCTTC.

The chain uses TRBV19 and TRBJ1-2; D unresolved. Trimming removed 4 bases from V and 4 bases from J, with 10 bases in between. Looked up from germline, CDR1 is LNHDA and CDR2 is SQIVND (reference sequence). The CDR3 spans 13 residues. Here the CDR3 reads CASSTGLTYGYTF. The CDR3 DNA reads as TGTGCCAGTAGTACCGGACTGACCTATGGCTACACCTTC.

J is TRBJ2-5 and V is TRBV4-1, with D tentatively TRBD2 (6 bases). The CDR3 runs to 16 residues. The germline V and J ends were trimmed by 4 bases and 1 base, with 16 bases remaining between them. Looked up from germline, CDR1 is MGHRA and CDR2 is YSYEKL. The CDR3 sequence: CASSPGGAGPQETQYF. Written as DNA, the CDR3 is TGCGCCAGCAGCCCAGGTGGGGCGGGGCCCCAAGAGACCCAGTACTTC.

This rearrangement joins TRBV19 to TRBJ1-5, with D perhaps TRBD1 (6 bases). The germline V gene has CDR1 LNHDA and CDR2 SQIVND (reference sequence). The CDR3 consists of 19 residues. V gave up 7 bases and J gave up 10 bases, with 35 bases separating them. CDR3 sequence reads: CASNSNRVPIWTALVPQHF. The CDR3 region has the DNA TGTGCCAGTAATTCAAACCGCGTCCCCATTTGGACAGCCCTAGTACCCCAGCATTTT.

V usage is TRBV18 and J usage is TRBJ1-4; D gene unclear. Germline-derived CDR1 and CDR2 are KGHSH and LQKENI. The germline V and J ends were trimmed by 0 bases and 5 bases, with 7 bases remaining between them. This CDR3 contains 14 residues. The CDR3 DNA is TGTGCCAGCTCACCACCCTCGGGGAATGAAAAACTGTTTTTT. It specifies CASSPPSGNEKLFF. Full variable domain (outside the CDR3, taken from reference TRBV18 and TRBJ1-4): NAGVMQNPRHLVRRRGQEARLRCSPMKGHSHVYWYRQLPEEGLKFMVYLQKENIIDESGMPKERFSAEFPKEGPSILRIQQVVRGDSAAYFCASSPPSGNEKLFFGSGTQLSVL.

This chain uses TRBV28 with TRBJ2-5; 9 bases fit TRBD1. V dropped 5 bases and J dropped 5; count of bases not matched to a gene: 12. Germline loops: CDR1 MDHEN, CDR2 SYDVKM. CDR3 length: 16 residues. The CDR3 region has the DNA TGTGCCAGCAGTACGCCGGGACAGGGAACTAGGGAGACCCAGTACTTC. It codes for CASSTPGQGTRETQYF.

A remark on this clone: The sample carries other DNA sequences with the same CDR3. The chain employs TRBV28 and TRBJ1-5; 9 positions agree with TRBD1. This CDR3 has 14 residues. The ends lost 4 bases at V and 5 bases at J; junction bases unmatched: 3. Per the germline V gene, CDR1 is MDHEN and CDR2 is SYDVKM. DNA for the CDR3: TGTGCCAGCAGTTCGGGACAGGGCGATCAGCCCCAGCATTTT. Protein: CASSSGQGDQPQHF.

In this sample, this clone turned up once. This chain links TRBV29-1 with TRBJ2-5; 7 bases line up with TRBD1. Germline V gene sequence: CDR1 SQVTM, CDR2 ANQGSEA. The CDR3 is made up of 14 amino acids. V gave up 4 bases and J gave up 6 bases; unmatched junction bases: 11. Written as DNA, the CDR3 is TGCAGCGTTGCCAAAGTGGACAGGAGGCAGACCCAGTACTTC. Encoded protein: CSVAKVDRRQTQYF.

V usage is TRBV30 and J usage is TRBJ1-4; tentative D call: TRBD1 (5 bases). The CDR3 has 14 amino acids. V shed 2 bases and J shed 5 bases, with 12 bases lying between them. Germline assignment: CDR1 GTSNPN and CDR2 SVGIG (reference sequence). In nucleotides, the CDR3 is TGTGCCTGGAGTAGGAGGGGCCGAAATGAAAAACTGTTTTTT. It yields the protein CAWSRRGRNEKLFF.

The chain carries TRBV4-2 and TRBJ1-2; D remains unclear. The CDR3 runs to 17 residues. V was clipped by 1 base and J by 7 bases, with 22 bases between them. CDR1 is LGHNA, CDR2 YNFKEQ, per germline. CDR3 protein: CASSQGVEGLAGGGYTF. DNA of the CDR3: TGTGCCAGCAGCCAAGGAGTTGAGGGCCTTGCGGGTGGTGGCTACACCTTC.

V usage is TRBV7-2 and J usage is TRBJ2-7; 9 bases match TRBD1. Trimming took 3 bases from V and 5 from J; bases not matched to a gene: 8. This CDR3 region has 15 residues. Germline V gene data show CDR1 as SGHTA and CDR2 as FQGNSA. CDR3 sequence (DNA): TGTGCCAGCAGCTTGACCGGGACAGGGTTTAACGAGCAGTACTTC. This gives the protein CASSLTGTGFNEQYF.

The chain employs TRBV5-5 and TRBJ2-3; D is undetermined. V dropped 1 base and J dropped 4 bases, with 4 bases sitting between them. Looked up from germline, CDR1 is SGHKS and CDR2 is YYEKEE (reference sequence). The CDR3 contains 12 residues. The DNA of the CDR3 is TGTGCCAGCAGCTTGTATCCAGATACGCAGTATTTT. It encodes CASSLYPDTQYF.

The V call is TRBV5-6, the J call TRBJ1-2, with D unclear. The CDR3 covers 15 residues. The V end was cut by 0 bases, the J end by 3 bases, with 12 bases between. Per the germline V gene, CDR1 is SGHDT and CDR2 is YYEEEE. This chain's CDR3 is CASSLGGFVDYGYTF. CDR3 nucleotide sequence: TGTGCCAGCAGCTTGGGCGGGTTCGTCGACTATGGCTACACCTTC.